This T cell receptor (beta chain) was obtained from a study of T cell responses to AZD1222 COVID-19 vaccine. Regarding the study as a whole: Sampled repertoires all dated from after the peak T cell response. Only a handful of people who got AZD1222 tested seropositive at baseline. Most donors were white British, females outnumbered males, and clonal diversity was possibly underestimated. Spike-specific TCRs gained breadth and depth after people received two AZD1222 doses.

Produced via immunoSEQ multiplex PCR; TCRdb's table is partial and in-frame only. The sample lists 160,000 or so clones, 70% to 90% occurring once. Between the trimmed V and J ends, which lost 4 bases and 6 bases, there was a span of 9 bases. Germline assignment: CDR1 MDHEN and CDR2 SYDVKM. CDR3 length: 13 residues. A note on this clone: The antigen is not known.

This receptor was identified in an adult who received the MenACWY meningococcal vaccine as a control. Here the sequenced sample was peripheral blood, taken 28 days after the second dose of the MenACWY control vaccine. The chain is built from TRBV28 and TRBJ1-4; tentatively, D is TRBD1 (6 bases). As DNA, the CDR3 is TGTGCCAGCAGTTACAGGGTTCATGAAAAACTGTTTTTT. Its protein product is CASSYRVHEKLFF.